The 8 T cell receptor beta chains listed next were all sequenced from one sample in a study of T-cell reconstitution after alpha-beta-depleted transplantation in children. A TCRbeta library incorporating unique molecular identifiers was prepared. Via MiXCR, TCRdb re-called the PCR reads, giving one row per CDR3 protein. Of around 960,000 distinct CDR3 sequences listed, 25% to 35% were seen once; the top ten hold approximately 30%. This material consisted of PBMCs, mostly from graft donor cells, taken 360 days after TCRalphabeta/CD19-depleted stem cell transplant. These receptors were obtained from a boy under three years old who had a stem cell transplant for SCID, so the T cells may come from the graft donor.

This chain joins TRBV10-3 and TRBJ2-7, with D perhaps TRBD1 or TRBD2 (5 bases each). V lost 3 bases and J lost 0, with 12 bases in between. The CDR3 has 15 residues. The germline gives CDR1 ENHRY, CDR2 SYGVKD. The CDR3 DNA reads TGTGCCATCAGTGATTGGGACGGGAACTCCTACGAGCAGTACTTC. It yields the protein CAISDWDGNSYEQYF.

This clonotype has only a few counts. The CDR3 region is CASSLDRALVVQETQYF. CDR3 in DNA: TGTGCCAGCAGTTTGGACAGGGCCCTAGTCGTACAAGAGACCCAGTACTTC. The J gene is TRBJ2-5, the V gene TRBV6-5; the match to TRBD1 covers 8 bases. The CDR3 has 17 residues. Germline V CDR1 and CDR2: MNHEY, SVGAGI. V lost 4 bases, J lost 2 bases, and 12 bases stayed unmatched.

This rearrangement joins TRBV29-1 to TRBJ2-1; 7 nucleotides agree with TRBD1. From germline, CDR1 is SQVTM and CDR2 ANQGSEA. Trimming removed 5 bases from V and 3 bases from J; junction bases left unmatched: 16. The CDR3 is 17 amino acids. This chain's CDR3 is CSVNLPLRQGNYNEQFF. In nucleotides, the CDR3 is TGCAGCGTTAATCTTCCGTTACGACAGGGAAACTACAATGAGCAGTTCTTC.

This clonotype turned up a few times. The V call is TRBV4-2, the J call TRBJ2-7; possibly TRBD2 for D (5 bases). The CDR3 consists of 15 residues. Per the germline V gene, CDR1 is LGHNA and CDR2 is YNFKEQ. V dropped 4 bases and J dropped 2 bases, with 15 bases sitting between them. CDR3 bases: TGTGCCAGCAGCCGCCGAGCGGAACCCACCTACGAGCAGTACTTC. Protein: CASSRRAEPTYEQYF.

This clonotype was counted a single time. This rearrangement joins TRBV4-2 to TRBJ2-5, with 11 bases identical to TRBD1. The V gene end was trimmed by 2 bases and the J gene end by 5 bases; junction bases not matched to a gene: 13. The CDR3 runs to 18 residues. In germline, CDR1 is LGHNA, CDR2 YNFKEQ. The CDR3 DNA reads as TGTGCCAGCAGCCAAAGGCGTATGGACAGGGGGCGCGGGGAGACCCAGTACTTC. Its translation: CASSQRRMDRGRGETQYF.

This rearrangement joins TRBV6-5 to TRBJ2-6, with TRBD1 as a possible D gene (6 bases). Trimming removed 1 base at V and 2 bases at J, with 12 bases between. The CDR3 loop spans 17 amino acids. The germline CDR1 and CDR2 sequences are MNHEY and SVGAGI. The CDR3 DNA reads TGTGCCAGCAGTTACTTAACAGGGAACACTGGGGCCAACGTCCTGACTTTC. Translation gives CASSYLTGNTGANVLTF.

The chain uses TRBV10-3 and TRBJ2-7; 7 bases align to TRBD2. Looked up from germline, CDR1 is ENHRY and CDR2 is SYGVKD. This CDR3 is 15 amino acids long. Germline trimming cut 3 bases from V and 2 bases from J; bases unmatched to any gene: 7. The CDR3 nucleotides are TGTGCCATCAGTGACCCCCCTGGGGGGGCCTACGAGCAGTACTTC. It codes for CAISDPPGGAYEQYF.

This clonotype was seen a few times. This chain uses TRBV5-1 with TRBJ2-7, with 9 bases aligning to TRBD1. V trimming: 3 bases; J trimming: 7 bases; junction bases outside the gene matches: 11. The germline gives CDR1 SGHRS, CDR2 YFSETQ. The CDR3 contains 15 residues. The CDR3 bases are TGCGCCAGCAGCTACTTGCTAGGGACAGGGAAGGAGCAGTACTTC. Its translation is CASSYLLGTGKEQYF.